This paragraph covers one TCR beta chain sequence. Germline V gene sequence: CDR1 DFQATT, CDR2 SNEGSKA (reference sequence). With 1 base clipped from V and 3 bases from J, the junction kept 6 bases outside the gene matches. The CDR3 length is 16 residues. These data belong to a study of response to subunit inactivated influenza vaccine. Using its own MiXCR run on the RT-PCR reads, TCRdb lists one record per CDR3 protein. The profile covers just under 550,000 distinct CDR3 sequences, with approximately 20% appearing a single time and 2.5% to 3.5% taken by the ten largest. The same specimen was also included in a second study, on T cells expressing NK-cell markers. As that report states: As the method of synthesis, 5'RACE template switching with UMIs yielded TCR beta cDNA. Also leading the CD3+CD56-NKG2C+ fraction in a handful of donors were these clonotypes.

This TCR was sampled from a man aged 45-65 years who received an inactivated influenza vaccine. V usage is TRBV20-1 and J usage is TRBJ1-4, with 9 bases matching TRBD1. The sequencing used CD4+ T cells sorted from PBMCs, collected roughly 12 days after vaccination. CDR3 amino acids: CSARATGGHSNEKLFF. The CDR3 DNA is TGCAGTGCTAGAGCGACAGGGGGTCATTCTAATGAAAAACTGTTTTTT.